This T cell receptor (beta chain) stems from a study of blood T cell repertoires in COVID-19 (dated by TCRdb to between 2020 and 2021). Study-wide context: Collaborator samples came from the United States, Italy and Spain and covered acute and convalescent phases of COVID-19. Samples were obtained from the ongoing ImmuneRACE study (first 160 participants) and from 1,254 subjects provided by 6 global collaborators. Where HLA class I and class II types were available, the types were taken from metadata supplied by the sample provider, not from assay-based typing. Deeply sampled blood TCRbeta repertoires from subjects exposed to, actively infected with, or recovered from COVID-19 were included in the dataset. The prospective study material was composed of cDNA or gDNA derived from T cells, B-cell-depleted T cells, or PBMCs. A de-identified subject ID, COVID-19 status, age in years and sex were almost always included in the sample metadata. The repertoires were released in a freely available public database intended as a resource for research on the immune response to SARS-CoV-2. Broad study findings and their caveats: How much clinical and demographic metadata was included differed by source and by participant, and the metadata was provided uncurated.

Collaborating institutions collected whole blood in K2EDTA tubes following their own protocols. For TCRbeta analysis, collaborator samples were shipped as frozen whole blood, as isolated PBMCs, or as DNA extracted from either sample type. Points on this clone: Its binding antigen is unknown. No per-base quality is available; no much larger clone lies one base away.

The CDR3, from cysteine to phenylalanine, totals 16 residues. CDR3 DNA is the only sequence kept; it has 48 bases, read in frame from the first base. Cut back by 0 bases and 2 bases, the V and J ends lie 11 bases apart. CDR1 and CDR2, per the germline V gene, are SGHVS and FQNEAQ. TCRbeta CDR3 regions were amplified from genomic DNA using the immunoSEQ Assay, a bias-controlled multiplex PCR. The paper's data handling went like this. Within the assay, amplification of reference gene primers was used to estimate how many nucleated cells each sample contained. To quantify the absolute abundance of each unique TCRbeta CDR3 rearrangement, sequence reads were collapsed and filtered. For each sample, productive Simpson clonality was calculated as the square root of Simpson's diversity index over productive rearrangements. The source is immuneACCESS, and TCRdb retained only in-frame sequences with V and J called. Part of the clones is not carried over; for the studies checked, unresolved V genes explain less than half of this, and the remainder is unexplained. V and J calls and clone size are as listed in that table; D and trimming were resolved from the DNA. The sample has 150,000 or so clones on record, 84% of them singletons. Of the sample, around 45% is held by the ten largest clones.

The clonotype was recovered from a human donor in a cohort sampled during active COVID-19. Source material: peripheral blood. Rearrangement joined TRBV7-8 to TRBJ2-1; the D segment could be TRBD2, given 6 matching bases. The DNA reads as follows: TGTGCCAGCAGCTTAGCGATTTCGGGGGCCTACAATGAGCAGTTCTTC. Its translation reads: CASSLAISGAYNEQFF.